This T cell receptor (beta chain) is from a study of CD8+CD57+ T cells in acquired aplastic anemia. For the study at large: Quantities of DNA derived from sorted CD4+ and CD8+ cells averaged around 3.2 ug.

This CDR3 contains 13 residues. Deletions cut 7 bases from V and 1 base from J, with 11 bases between. Germline CDR1 reads MGHDK; CDR2 reads SYGVNS. Genomic DNA, the template, was used for profiling of the TCR beta VDJ and CDR3. One entry per CDR3 protein results from TCRdb running MiXCR on the reads. The data show approximately 190,000 distinct CDR3 sequences, with about three fifths seen just once and 46% held by the top ten. Study-level points and caveats: Patients were compared with controls for CD8+ Simpson's diversity, and no significant difference emerged. Shared by patients and controls, some 29 CD8+ CDR3s were abundant in patients.

Details on this clonotype: Its antigen is currently unknown.

Sequences were obtained from sorted CD4+, CD8+, or CD8+CD57+ T cells (not recorded which) from PBMCs. This receptor was identified in a human donor with severe aplastic anemia or a healthy control (not recorded which). The rearrangement joins TRBV25-1 to TRBJ2-7; D unresolved. The CDR3 DNA is TGTGCCAGCACTCAGACCGGGTCCTACGAGCAGTACTTC. Translating it yields CASTQTGSYEQYF.